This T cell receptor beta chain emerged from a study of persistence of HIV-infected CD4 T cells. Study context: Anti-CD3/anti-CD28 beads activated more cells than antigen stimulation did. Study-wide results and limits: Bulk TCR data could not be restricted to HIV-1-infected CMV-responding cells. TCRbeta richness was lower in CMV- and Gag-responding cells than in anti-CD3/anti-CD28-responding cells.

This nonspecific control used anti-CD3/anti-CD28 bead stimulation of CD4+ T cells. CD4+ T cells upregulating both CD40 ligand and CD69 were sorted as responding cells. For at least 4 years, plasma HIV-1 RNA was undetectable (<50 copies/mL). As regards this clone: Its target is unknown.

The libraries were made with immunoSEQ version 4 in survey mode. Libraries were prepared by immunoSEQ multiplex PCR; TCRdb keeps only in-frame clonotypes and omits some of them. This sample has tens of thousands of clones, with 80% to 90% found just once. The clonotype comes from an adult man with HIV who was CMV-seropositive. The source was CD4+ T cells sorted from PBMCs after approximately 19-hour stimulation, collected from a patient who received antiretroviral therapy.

CDR3 bases: TGCGCCAGCAGCCCGGGACAGGGGGGACGAGAGACCCAGTACTTC. Translation gives CASSPGQGGRETQYF. The V gene is TRBV5-1, the J gene TRBJ2-5; 11 positions match TRBD1. CDR1 is SGHRS and CDR2 is YFSETQ in the germline V gene. Trimming removed 4 bases from V and 4 bases from J; junction bases left unmatched: 6. This CDR3 has 15 residues. The full variable domain, rest sourced from reference TRBV5-1 and TRBJ2-5, is KAGVTQTPRYLIKTRGQQVTLSCSPISGHRSVSWYQQTPGQGLQFLFEYFSETQRNKGNFPGRFSGRQFSNSRSEMNVSTLELGDSALYLCASSPGQGGRETQYFGPGTRLLVL.